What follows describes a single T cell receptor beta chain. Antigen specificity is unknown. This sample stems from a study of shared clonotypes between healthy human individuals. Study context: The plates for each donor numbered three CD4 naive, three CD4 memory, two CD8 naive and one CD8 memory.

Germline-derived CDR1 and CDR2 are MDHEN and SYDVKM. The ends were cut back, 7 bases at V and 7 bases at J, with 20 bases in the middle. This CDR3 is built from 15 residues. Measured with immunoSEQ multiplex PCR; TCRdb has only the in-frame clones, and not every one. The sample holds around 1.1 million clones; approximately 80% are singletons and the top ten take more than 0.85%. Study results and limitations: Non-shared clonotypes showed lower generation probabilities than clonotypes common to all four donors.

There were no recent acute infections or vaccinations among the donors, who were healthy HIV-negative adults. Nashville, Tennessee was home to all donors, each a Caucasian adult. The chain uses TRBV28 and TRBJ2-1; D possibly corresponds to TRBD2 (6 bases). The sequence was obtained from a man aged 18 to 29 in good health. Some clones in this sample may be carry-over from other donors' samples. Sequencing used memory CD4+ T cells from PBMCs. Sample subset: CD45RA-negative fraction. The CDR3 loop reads CASTYRTAAGNEQFF. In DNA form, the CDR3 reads TGTGCCAGCACCTACCGGACGGCGGCGGGAAATGAGCAGTTCTTC.